A selection of T cell receptor beta chains follows, all from one sample in a study of blood T cell repertoires in COVID-19. The protocol was immunoSEQ multiplex PCR, while the TCRdb copy is restricted to in-frame clones and leaves out a portion. The repertoire holds around 200,000 clones, with 85% as singletons. Material for sequencing was PBMCs or T cells enriched from blood (not recorded which). These receptors all come from a man aged 40-49 years who had recovered from COVID-19. Both conserved end residues are part of each CDR3. A D gene is named only where the DNA matches it firmly. Size is stated for part of the rows, as once, few or many counts, or as a class when the clone is expanded.

size | J | D | V | DNA | CDR3
. | TRBJ2-7 | TRBD2 | TRBV5-1 | TGCGCCAGCAGCTTGGGGCGGGAGGGCCACGAGCAGTACTTC | CASSLGREGHEQYF
. | TRBJ2-2 | TRBD2 | TRBV9 | TGTGCCAGCAGCCTTCTACTAGCGGGAGATGCCGGGGAGCTGTTTTTT | CASSLLLAGDAGELFF
. | TRBJ2-7 | . | TRBV4-3 | TGCGCCAGCAGCCAAGATCTAGGCACCTACGAGCAGTACTTC | CASSQDLGTYEQYF
. | TRBJ2-7 | . | TRBV27 | TGTGCCAGCAGTTTGCGCCCGGGATCCGGACCGCGCTACGAGCAGTACTTC | CASSLRPGSGPRYEQYF
. | TRBJ2-5 | TRBD2 | TRBV28 | TGTGCCAGCAGTTTGGGGACTAGCGGGAGTCGGGGAGAGACCCAGTACTTC | CASSLGTSGSRGETQYF
once | TRBJ2-1 | TRBD2 | TRBV19 | TGTGCCAGTAGTTCCCGGACTAGCGGCAGATACAATGAGCAGTTCTTC | CASSSRTSGRYNEQFF
. | TRBJ2-1 | TRBD1 | TRBV19 | TGTGCCAGTACCCGGACAGGGGGCAGGTACAATGAGCAGTTCTTC | CASTRTGGRYNEQFF
once | TRBJ1-2 | . | TRBV28 | TGTGCCAGCAGAGTCCACGGACTTCAGAACTATGGCTACACCTTC | CASRVHGLQNYGYTF
. | TRBJ2-5 | TRBD2 | TRBV7-9 | TGTGCCAGCAGTCCAGGACTAGCGGGAGTAGAGACCCAGTACTTC | CASSPGLAGVETQYF
. | TRBJ2-7 | TRBD2 | TRBV9 | TGTGCCAGCAGCGTAGTGGCGGGAGGGACATACGAGCAGTACTTC | CASSVVAGGTYEQYF
. | TRBJ2-1 | . | TRBV6-5 | TGTGCCAGCACCTTATTTGACAGGACCGAGCAGTTCTTC | CASTLFDRTEQFF
once | TRBJ2-1 | . | TRBV5-1 | TGCGCCAGCAGCCCCCGGGACATTATCAATGAGCAGTTCTTC | CASSPRDIINEQFF
. | TRBJ1-2 | . | TRBV5-7 | TGTGCCAGCAGCTTGGCCCTTATTGGTGACATGGGGCTAAGAGGCTACACCTTC | CASSLALIGDMGLRGYTF
. | TRBJ2-4 | TRBD2 | TRBV28 | TGTGCCAGCAGTTCAGCGGGAGCGGGCCAAAACATTCAGTACTTC | CASSSAGAGQNIQYF
. | TRBJ1-2 | TRBD1 | TRBV27 | TGTGCCAGCAGTTTAGGACAAGAGGAACGACAGGGAACGGGTGGCTACACCTTC | CASSLGQEERQGTGGYTF
. | TRBJ1-4 | TRBD1 | TRBV11-3 | TGTGCCAGCAGCCCAAGAGGGACAGGGACCTCTGAAAAACTGTTTTTT | CASSPRGTGTSEKLFF
. | TRBJ1-5 | . | TRBV24-1 | TGTGCCACCAGTGATTCCCCGTCGGGTAGCAATCAGCCCCAGCATTTT | CATSDSPSGSNQPQHF
. | TRBJ1-1 | TRBD1 | TRBV5-4 | TGTGCCAGCAGCTCAGGGGGCACTGAAGCTTTCTTT | CASSSGGTEAFF
. | TRBJ1-2 | TRBD1 | TRBV2 | TGTGCCAGCAGACCCGGGGACAGGGAGACCTATGGCTACACCTTC | CASRPGDRETYGYTF
. | TRBJ2-5 | TRBD1 | TRBV28 | TGTGCCAGCAGTGGGACAGGGCGCGAGACCCAGTACTTC | CASSGTGRETQYF
. | TRBJ1-2 | . | TRBV16 | TGTGCCAGCAGCCAAGTCCGGGGAGTTAACTATGGCTACACCTTC | CASSQVRGVNYGYTF
. | TRBJ2-2 | TRBD1 | TRBV5-1 | TGCGCCAGCAGCCTATCCAGGACAGGGGGCCCCGGGGAGCTGTTTTTT | CASSLSRTGGPGELFF
. | TRBJ2-3 | TRBD2 | TRBV7-3 | TGTGCCAGCAGCTTACAGGCTAGCGGGACCACCAAGGGTACGCAGTATTTT | CASSLQASGTTKGTQYF
once | TRBJ2-2 | . | TRBV24-1 | TGTGCCACCGGTGGGGGCGATCCCGGGGAGCTGTTTTTT | CATGGGDPGELFF
. | TRBJ2-5 | . | TRBV27 | TGTGCCAGCAGTTTGCTGGCTCCCCTCGGCGGGGCAAAAGAGACCCAGTACTTC | CASSLLAPLGGAKETQYF
. | TRBJ1-2 | . | TRBV5-1 | TGCGCCAGGGTAGGACAGTTGGTTAGCTATGGCTACACCTTC | CARVGQLVSYGYTF
. | TRBJ1-5 | TRBD1 | TRBV30 | TGTGCCTGGAGAGTACAGGGGGGGAGCAATCAGCCCCAGCATTTT | CAWRVQGGSNQPQHF
. | TRBJ2-7 | . | TRBV7-2 | TGTGCCAGCAGGGGGGGGCGGGATAGTTCCTACGAGCAGTACTTC | CASRGGRDSSYEQYF
. | TRBJ2-3 | TRBD1 | TRBV19 | TGTGCCAGTAGTAGCCGGGACAGGGGGACAGATACGCAGTATTTT | CASSSRDRGTDTQYF
. | TRBJ1-2 | . | TRBV27 | TGTGCCAGCAGTTTATCGGGGGGGAACCCCTATGGCTACACCTTC | CASSLSGGNPYGYTF
few | TRBJ2-7 | TRBD2 | TRBV2 | TGTGCCAGCAGTGAACTAGCGGGAGATAACGAGCAGTACTTC | CASSELAGDNEQYF
. | TRBJ2-1 | TRBD2 | TRBV28 | TGTGCCAGCAAGGGACTAGCGGGCCCGAGCTCCTACAATGAGCAGTTCTTC | CASKGLAGPSSYNEQFF
. | TRBJ2-7 | . | TRBV9 | TGTGCCAGCAGCGTAGGGAGGGAGCTCGACTACGAGCAGTACTTC | CASSVGRELDYEQYF